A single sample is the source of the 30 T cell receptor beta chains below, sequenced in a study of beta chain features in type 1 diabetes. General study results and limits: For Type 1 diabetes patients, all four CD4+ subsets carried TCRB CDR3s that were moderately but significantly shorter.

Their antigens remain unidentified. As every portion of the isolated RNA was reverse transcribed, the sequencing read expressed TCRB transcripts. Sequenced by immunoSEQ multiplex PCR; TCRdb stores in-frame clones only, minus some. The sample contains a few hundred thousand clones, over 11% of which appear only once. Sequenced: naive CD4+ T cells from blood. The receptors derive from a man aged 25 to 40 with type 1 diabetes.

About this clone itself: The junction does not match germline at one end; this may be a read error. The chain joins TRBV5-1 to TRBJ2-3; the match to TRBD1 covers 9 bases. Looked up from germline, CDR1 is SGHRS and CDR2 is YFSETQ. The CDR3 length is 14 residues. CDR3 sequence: CASSPDRGTDTQYF. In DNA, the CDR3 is TGCGCCAGCAGCCCGGACAGGGGCACGGATACGCAGTATTTT.

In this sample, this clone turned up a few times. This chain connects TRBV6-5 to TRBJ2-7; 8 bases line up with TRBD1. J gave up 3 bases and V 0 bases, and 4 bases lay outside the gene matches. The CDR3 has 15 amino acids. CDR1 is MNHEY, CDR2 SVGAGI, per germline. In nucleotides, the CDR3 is TGTGCCAGCAGTTACTCCAATGGACAGGGCTACGAGCAGTACTTC. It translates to CASSYSNGQGYEQYF.

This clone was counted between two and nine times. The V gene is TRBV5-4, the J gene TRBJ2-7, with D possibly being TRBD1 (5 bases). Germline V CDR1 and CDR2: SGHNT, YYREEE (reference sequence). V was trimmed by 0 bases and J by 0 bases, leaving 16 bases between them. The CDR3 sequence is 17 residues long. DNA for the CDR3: TGTGCCAGCAGCTTGGGGGGCGGCAACCCTAGCTCCTACGAGCAGTACTTC. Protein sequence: CASSLGGGNPSSYEQYF.

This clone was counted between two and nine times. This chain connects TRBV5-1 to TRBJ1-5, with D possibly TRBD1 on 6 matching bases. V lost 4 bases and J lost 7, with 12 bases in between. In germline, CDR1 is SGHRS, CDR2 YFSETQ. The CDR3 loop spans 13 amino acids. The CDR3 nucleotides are TGCGCCAGCAGCCAACAGGGTTCCCAGCCCCAGCATTTT. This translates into CASSQQGSQPQHF.

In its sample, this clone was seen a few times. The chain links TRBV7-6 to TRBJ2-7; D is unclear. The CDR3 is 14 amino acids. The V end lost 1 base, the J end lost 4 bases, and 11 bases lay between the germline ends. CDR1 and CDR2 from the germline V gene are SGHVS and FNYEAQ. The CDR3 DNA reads TGTGCCAGCAGCTTAGGACTCGAACGTTACGAGCAGTACTTC. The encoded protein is CASSLGLERYEQYF.

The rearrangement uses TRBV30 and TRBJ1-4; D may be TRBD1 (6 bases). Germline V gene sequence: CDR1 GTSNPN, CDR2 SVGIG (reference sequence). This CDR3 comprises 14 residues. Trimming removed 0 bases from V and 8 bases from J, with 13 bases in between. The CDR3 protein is CAWSVYPGDEKLFF. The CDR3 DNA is TGTGCCTGGAGTGTATATCCAGGGGACGAAAAACTGTTTTTT.

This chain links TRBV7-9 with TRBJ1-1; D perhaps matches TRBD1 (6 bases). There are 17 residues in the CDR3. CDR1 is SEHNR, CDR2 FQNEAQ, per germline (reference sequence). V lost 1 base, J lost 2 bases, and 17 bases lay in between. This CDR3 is CASSLVLRQDRNTEAFF. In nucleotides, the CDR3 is TGTGCCAGCAGCTTAGTGCTCCGGCAGGACAGAAACACTGAAGCTTTCTTT. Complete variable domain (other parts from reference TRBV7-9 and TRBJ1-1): DTGVSQNPRHKITKRGQNVTFRCDPISEHNRLYWYRQTLGQGPEFLTYFQNEAQLEKSRLLSDRFSAERPKGSFSTLEIQRTEQGDSAMYLCASSLVLRQDRNTEAFFGQGTRLTVV.

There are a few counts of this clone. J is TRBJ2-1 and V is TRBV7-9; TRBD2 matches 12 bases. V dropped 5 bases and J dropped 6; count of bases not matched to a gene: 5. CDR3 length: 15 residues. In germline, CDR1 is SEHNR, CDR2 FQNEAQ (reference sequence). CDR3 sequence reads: CASSPRTSGTNEQFF. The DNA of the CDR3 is TGTGCCAGCAGCCCACGGACTAGCGGGACCAATGAGCAGTTCTTC.

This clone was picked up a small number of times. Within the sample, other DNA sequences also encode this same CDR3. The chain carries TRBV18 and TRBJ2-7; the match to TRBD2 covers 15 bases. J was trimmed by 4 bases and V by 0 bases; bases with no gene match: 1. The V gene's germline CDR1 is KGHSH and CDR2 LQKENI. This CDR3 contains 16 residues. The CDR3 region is CASSPPGLAGGYEQYF. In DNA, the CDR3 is TGTGCCAGCTCACCACCGGGACTAGCGGGGGGATACGAGCAGTACTTC.

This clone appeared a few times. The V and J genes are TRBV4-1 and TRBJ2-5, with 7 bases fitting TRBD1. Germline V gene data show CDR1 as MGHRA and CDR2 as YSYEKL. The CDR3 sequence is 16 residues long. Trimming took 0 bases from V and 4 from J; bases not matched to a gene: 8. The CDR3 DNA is TGCGCCAGCAGCCAAGATGGCGACAGGGTTTCAGAGACCCAGTACTTC. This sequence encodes CASSQDGDRVSETQYF.

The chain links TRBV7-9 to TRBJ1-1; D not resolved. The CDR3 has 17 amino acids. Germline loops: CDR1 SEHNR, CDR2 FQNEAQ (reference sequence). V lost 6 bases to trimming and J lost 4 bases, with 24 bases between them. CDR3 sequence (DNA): TGTGCCAGCAGTCGTACTATCCCCAGTCTAGTGGGCACTGAAGCTTTCTTT. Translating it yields CASSRTIPSLVGTEAFF.

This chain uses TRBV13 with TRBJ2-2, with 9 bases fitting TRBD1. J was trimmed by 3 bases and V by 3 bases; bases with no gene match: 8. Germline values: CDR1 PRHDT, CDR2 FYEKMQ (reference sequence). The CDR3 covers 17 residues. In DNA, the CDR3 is TGTGCCAGCAGCTTCCGTTACAGGGGGCCGGACACCGGGGAGCTGTTTTTT. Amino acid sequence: CASSFRYRGPDTGELFF.

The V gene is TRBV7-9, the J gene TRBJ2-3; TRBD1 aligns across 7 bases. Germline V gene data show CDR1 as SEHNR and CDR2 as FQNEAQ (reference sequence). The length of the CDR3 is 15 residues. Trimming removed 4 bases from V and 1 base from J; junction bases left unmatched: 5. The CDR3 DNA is TGTGCCAGCAGCTCCGAGGGGGCGGGCACAGATACGCAGTATTTT. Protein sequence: CASSSEGAGTDTQYF.

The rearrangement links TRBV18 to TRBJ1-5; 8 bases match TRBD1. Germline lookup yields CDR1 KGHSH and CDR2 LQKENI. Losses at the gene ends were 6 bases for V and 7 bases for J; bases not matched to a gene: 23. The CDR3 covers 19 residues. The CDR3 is CASSLNSGQGLPLRQPQHF. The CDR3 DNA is TGTGCCAGCTCCCTTAACTCAGGACAGGGTTTACCCTTGCGCCAGCCCCAGCATTTT.

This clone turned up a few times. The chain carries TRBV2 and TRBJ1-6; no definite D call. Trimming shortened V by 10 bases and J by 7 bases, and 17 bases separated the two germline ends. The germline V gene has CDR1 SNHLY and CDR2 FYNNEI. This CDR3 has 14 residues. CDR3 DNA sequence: TGTGCCACCGCGGGGAGGGAGATCAATTCACCCCTCCACTTT. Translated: CATAGREINSPLHF.

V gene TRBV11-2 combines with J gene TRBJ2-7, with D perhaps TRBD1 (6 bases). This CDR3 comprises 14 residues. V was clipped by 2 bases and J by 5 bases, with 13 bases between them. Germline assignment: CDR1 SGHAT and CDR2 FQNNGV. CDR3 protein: CASSLNRVSDEQYF. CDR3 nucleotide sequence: TGTGCCAGCAGCTTAAACAGGGTCTCGGACGAGCAGTACTTC.

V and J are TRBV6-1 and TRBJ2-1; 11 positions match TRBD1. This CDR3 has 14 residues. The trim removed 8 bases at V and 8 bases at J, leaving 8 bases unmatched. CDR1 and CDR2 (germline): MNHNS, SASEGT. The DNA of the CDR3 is TGTGCCAGCTTTGAGGACAGGGGGCACGATGAGCAGTTCTTC. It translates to CASFEDRGHDEQFF.

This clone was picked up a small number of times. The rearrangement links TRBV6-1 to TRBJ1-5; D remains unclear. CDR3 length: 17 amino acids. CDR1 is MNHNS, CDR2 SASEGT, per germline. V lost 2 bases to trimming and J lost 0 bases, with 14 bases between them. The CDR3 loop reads CASSELGRGNSNQPQHF. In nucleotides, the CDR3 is TGTGCCAGCAGTGAATTAGGTCGAGGGAATAGCAATCAGCCCCAGCATTTT.

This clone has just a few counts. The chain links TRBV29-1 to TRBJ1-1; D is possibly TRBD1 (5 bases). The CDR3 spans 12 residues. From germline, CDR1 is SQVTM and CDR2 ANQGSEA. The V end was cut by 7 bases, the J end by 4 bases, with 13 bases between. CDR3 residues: CSAATVSTEAFF. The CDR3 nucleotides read TGCAGCGCAGCGACAGTGAGCACTGAAGCTTTCTTT.

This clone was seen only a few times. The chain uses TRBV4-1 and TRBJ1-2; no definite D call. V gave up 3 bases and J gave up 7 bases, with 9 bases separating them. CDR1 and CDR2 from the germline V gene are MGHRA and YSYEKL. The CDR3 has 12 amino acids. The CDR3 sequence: CASSQGFGGYTF. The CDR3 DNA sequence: TGCGCCAGCAGCCAGGGCTTTGGTGGCTACACCTTC.

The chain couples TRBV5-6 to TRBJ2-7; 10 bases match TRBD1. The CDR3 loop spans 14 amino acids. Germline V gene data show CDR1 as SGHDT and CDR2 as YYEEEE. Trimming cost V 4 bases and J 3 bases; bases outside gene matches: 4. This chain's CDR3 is CASSPGTGVYEQYF. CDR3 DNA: TGTGCCAGCAGCCCCGGGACAGGGGTCTACGAGCAGTACTTC.

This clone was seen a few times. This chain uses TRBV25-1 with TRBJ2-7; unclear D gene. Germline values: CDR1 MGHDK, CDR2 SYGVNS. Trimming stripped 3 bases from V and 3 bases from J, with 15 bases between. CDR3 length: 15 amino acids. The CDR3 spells CASSDPRVGDYEQYF. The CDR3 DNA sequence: TGTGCCAGCAGTGACCCTCGGGTTGGCGACTACGAGCAGTACTTC.

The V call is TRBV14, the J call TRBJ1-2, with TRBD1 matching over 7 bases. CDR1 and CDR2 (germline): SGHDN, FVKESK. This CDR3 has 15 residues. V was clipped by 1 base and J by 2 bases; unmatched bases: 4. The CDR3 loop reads CASSQVAGGNYGYTF. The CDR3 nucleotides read TGTGCCAGCAGCCAAGTAGCAGGGGGAAACTATGGCTACACCTTC.

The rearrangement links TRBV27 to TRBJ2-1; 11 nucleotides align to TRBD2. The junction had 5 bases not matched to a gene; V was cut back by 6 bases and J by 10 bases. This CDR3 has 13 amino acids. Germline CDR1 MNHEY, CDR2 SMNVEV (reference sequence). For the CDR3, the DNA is TGTGCCAGCAGGGATAGCGGGAGGGACGAGCAGTTCTTC. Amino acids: CASRDSGRDEQFF.

The chain's CDR3 is CASSQGTSGDEQYF. Written as DNA, the CDR3 is TGTGCCAGCAGCCAAGGGACTAGCGGGGACGAGCAGTACTTC. This chain links TRBV5-6 with TRBJ2-7, with 13 bases matching TRBD2. Looked up from germline, CDR1 is SGHDT and CDR2 is YYEEEE. V trimming: 4 bases; J trimming: 5 bases; junction bases outside the gene matches: 3. The CDR3 sequence is 14 residues long.

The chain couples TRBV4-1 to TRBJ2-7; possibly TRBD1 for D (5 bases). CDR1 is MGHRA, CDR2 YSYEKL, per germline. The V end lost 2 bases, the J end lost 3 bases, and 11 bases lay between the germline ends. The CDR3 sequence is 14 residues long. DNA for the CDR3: TGCGCCAGCAGCCAATCTAACAGGAACTACGAGCAGTACTTC. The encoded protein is CASSQSNRNYEQYF.

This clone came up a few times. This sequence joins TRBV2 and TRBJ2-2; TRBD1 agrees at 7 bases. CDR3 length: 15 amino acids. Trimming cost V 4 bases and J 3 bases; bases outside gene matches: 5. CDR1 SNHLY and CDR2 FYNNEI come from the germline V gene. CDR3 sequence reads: CASSAVQGDTGELFF. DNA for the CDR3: TGTGCCAGCAGTGCGGTTCAGGGGGACACCGGGGAGCTGTTTTTT.

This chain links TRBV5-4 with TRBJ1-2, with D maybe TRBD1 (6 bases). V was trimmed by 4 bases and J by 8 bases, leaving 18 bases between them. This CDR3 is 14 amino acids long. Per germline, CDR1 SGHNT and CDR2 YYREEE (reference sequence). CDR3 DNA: TGTGCCAGCAGCGCTCAAGGGGGTGCGGGCGGCTACACCTTC. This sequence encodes CASSAQGGAGGYTF. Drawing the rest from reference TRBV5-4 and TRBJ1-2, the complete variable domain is ETGVTQSPTHLIKTRGQQVTLRCSSQSGHNTVSWYQQALGQGPQFIFQYYREEENGRGNFPPRFSGLQFPNYSSELNVNALELDDSALYLCASSAQGGAGGYTFGSGTRLTVV.

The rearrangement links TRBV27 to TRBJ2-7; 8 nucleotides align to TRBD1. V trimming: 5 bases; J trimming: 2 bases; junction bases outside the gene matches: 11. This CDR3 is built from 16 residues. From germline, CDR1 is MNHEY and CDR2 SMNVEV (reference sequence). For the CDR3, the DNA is TGTGCCAGCAGTCCGGGGACAGGCCCTTCCACCTACGAGCAGTACTTC. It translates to CASSPGTGPSTYEQYF.

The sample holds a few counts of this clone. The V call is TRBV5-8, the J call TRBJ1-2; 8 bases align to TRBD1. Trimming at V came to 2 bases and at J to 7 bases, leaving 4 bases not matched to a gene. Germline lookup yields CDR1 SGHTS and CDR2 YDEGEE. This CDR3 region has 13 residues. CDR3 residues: CASSFQGASGYTF. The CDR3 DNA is TGTGCCAGCAGCTTCCAGGGGGCGAGTGGCTACACCTTC. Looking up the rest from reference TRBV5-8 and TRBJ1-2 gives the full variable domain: EAGVTQSPTHLIKTRGQQATLRCSPISGHTSVYWYQQALGLGLQFLLWYDEGEERNRGNFPPRFSGRQFPNYSSELNVNALELEDSALYLCASSFQGASGYTFGSGTRLTVV.